This T cell receptor (beta chain) is drawn from a study of T-cell reconstitution after alpha-beta-depleted transplantation in children. This clonotype was counted ten times or more. Preparation of the TCRbeta library used unique molecular identifiers. TCRdb itself ran the PCR reads through MiXCR, one entry per CDR3 protein. This sample carries hundreds of thousands of distinct CDR3 sequences, roughly 17% of them seen once, and the ten largest clones take over 0.95%. The source of this sequence is a human donor who donated a stem cell graft to a child with acute myeloid leukemia. Sequenced material: PBMCs from the stem cell graft donor, taken from the stem cell graft.

CDR3 amino acids: CSARRQGNYGYTF. CDR3 nucleotides: TGCAGTGCTAGAAGACAGGGGAACTATGGCTACACCTTC. The V and J genes are TRBV20-1 and TRBJ1-2; 8 bases align to TRBD1. V gave up 2 bases and J gave up 2 bases; unmatched junction bases: 1. The germline V gene has CDR1 DFQATT and CDR2 SNEGSKA (reference sequence). The CDR3 is 13 residues long.